The clone carrying this T cell receptor beta chain was seen ten or more times. CDR1 is MNHEY and CDR2 is SVGAGI in the germline V gene. The CDR3 loop spans 13 amino acids. V shed 3 bases and J shed 3 bases, with 6 bases lying between them. TCRdb analysed the RT-PCR reads with MiXCR anew, one entry per CDR3 protein. The repertoire holds almost 700,000 distinct CDR3 sequences, with approximately 15% as singletons. The clonotype originates from a female donor in good health, serving as a healthy control. Sequenced: memory CD4+ T cells from blood. The V gene is TRBV6-5, the J gene TRBJ1-5; D call uncertain. CDR3 region: CASSYGDNQPQHF. The CDR3 DNA reads TGTGCCAGCAGTTATGGGGACAATCAGCCCCAGCATTTT.